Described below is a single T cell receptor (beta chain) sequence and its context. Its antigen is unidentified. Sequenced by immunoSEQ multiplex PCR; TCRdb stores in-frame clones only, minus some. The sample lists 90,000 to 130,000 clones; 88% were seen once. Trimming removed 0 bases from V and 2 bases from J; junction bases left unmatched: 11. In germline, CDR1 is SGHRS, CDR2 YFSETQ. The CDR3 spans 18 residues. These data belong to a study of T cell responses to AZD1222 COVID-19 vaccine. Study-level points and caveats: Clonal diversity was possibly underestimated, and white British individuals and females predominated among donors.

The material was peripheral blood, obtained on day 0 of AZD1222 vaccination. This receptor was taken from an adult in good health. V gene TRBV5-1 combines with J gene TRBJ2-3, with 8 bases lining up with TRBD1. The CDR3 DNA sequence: TGCGCCAGCAGCTTGGCCCTCGGGTGGGGACAGGCCACAGATACGCAGTATTTT. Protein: CASSLALGWGQATDTQYF.